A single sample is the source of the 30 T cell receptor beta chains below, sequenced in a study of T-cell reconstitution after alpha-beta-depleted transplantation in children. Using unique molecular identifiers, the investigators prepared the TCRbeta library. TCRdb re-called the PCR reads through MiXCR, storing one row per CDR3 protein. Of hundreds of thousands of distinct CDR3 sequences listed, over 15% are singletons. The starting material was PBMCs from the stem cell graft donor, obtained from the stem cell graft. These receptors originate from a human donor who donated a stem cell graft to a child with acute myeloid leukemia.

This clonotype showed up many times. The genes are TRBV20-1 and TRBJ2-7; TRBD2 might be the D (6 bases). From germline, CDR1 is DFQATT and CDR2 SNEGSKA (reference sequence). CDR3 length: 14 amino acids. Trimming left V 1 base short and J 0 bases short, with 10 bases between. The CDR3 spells CSARGTGDSYEQYF. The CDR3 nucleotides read TGCAGTGCTAGAGGGACGGGGGACTCCTACGAGCAGTACTTC.

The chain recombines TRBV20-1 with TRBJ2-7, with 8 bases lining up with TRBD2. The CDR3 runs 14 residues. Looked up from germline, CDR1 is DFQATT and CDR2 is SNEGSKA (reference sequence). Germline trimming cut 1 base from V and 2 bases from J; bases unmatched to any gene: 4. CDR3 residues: CSARGGLGTYEQYV. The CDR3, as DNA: TGCAGTGCTAGAGGGGGACTAGGGACCTACGAGCAGTACGTC.

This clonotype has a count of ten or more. The CDR3 spells CASSPWGTNTEAFF. The CDR3 DNA reads as TGCGCCAGCAGCCCGTGGGGGACCAACACTGAAGCTTTCTTT. J is TRBJ1-1 and V is TRBV5-1, with a possible D match to TRBD1 (5 bases). The germline gives CDR1 SGHRS, CDR2 YFSETQ. The CDR3 has 14 amino acids. V was pared by 4 bases and J by 2 bases, with 12 bases between.

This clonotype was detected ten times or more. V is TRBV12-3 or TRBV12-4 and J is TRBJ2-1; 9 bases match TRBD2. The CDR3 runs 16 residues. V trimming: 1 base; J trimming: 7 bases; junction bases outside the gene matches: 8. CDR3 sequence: CASSLGLAGARNEQFF. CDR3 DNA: TGTGCCAGCAGTTTAGGGTTAGCGGGGGCCAGGAATGAGCAGTTCTTC.

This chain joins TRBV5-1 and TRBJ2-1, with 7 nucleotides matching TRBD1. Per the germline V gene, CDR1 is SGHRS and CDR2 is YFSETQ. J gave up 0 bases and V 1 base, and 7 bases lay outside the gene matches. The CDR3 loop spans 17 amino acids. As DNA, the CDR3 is TGCGCCAGCAGCTTGTACGGGACAGCGAACTCCTACAATGAGCAGTTCTTC. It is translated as CASSLYGTANSYNEQFF.

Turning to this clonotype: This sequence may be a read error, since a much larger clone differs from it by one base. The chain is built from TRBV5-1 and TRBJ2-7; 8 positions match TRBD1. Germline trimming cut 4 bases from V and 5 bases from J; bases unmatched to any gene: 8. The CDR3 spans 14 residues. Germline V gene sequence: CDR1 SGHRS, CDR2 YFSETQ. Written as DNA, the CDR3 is TGCGCCAGCAGCCCATGGACAGGGCATAACGAGCAGTACTTC. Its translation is CASSPWTGHNEQYF.

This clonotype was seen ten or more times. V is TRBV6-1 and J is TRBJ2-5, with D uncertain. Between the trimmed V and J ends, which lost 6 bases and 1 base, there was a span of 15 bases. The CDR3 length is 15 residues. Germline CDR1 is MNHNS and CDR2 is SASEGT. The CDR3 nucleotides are TGTGCCAGCAGAGGGCTATCCCTCTCCCAAGAGACCCAGTACTTC. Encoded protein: CASRGLSLSQETQYF.

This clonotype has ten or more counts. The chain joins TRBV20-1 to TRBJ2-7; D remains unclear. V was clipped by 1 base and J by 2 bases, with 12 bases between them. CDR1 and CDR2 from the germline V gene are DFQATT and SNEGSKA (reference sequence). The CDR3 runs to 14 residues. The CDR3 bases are TGCAGTGCTAGAGTAGTAGGGCCGGCCTACGAGCAGTACGTC. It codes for CSARVVGPAYEQYV.

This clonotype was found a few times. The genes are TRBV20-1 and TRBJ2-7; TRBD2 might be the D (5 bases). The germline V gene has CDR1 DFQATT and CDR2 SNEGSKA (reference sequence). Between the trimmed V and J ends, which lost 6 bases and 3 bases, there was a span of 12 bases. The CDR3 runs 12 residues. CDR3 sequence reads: CSAGVGNYEQYF. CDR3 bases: TGCAGTGCCGGGGTGGGGAACTACGAGCAGTACTTC.

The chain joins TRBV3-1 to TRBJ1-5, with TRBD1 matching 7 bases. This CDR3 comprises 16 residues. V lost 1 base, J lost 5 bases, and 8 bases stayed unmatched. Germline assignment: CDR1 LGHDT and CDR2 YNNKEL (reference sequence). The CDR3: CASSQGPGGKDQPQHF. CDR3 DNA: TGTGCCAGCAGCCAAGGGCCAGGGGGTAAGGATCAGCCCCAGCATTTT.

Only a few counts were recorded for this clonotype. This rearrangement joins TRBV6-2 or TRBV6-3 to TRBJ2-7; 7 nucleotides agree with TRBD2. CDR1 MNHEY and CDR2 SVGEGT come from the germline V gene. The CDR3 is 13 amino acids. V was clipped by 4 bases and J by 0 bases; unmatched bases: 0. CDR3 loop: CASSWGGSYEQYF. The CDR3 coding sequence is TGTGCCAGCAGTTGGGGGGGCTCCTACGAGCAGTACTTC.

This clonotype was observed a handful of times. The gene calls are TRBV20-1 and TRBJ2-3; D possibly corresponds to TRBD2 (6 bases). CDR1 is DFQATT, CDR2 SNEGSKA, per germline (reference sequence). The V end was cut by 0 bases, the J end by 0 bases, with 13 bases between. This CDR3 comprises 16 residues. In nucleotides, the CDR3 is TGCAGTGCTAGAGACCGGCGCCGGGGGAGCACAGATACGCAGTATTTT. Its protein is CSARDRRRGSTDTQYF.

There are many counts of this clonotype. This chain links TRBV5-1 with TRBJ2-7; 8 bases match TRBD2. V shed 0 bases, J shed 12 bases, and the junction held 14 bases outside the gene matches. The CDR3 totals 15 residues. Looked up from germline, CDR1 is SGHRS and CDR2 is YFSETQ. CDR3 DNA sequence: TGCGCCAGCAGCTTGGAAGCGGGGGCCTCCTTTCGAACGTACTTC. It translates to CASSLEAGASFRTYF.

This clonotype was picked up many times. In DNA, the CDR3 is TGTGCCAGCAGTTTAGGTATCAGGGCTGGAGATACGCAGTATTTT. Translation gives CASSLGIRAGDTQYF. The V gene is TRBV12-3 or TRBV12-4, the J gene TRBJ2-3, with D perhaps matching TRBD1 (5 bases). Trimming removed 1 base from V and 5 bases from J, with 13 bases in between. This CDR3 region has 15 residues.

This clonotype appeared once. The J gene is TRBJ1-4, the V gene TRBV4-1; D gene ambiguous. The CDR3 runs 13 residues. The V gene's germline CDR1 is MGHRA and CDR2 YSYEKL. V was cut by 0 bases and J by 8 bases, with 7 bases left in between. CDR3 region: CASSQESREKLFF. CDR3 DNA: TGCGCCAGCAGCCAAGAATCGAGGGAAAAACTGTTTTTT.

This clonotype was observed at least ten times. Here the CDR3 reads CSGGPYNEQFF. In DNA, the CDR3 is TGCAGCGGCGGGCCGTACAATGAGCAGTTCTTC. The chain employs TRBV29-1 and TRBJ2-1; TRBD2 is a possible D gene (5 bases). Germline CDR1 is SQVTM and CDR2 is ANQGSEA. CDR3 length: 11 residues. Trimming cost V 7 bases and J 4 bases, with 8 bases left between them.

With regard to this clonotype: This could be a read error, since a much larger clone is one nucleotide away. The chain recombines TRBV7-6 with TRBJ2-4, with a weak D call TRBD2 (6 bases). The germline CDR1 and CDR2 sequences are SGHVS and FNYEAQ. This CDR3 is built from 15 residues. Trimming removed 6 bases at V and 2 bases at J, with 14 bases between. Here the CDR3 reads CASRPSRGTKNIQYF. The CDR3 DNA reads TGTGCCAGCAGACCCTCTCGGGGGACCAAAAACATTCAGTACTTC.

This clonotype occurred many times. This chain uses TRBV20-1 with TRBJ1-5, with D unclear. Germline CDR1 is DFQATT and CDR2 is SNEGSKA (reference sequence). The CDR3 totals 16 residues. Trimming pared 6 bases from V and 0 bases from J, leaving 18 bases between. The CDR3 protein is CSAESDGYYSNQPQHF. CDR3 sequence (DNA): TGCAGTGCCGAATCGGACGGCTACTATAGCAATCAGCCCCAGCATTTT.

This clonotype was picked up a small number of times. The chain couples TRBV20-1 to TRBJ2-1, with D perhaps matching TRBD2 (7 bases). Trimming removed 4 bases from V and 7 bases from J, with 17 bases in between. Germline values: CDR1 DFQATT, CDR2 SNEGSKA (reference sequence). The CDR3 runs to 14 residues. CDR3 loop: CSATLGGGRNEQFF. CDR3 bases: TGCAGTGCTACCCTAGGGGGGGGCAGGAATGAGCAGTTCTTC.

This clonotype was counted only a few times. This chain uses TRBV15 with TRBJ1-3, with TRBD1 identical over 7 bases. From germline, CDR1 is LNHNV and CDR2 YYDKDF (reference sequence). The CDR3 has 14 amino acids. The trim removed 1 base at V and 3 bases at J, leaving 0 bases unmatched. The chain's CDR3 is CATSRAGGGNTIYF. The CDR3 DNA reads TGTGCCACCAGCAGAGCAGGGGGTGGAAACACCATATATTTT.

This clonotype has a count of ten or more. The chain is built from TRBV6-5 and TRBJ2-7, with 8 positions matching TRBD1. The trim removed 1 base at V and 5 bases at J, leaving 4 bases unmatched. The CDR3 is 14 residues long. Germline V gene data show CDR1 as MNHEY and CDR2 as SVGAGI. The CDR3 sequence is CASSYLGTGNEQYF. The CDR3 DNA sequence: TGTGCCAGCAGTTACTTGGGGACAGGCAACGAGCAGTACTTC.

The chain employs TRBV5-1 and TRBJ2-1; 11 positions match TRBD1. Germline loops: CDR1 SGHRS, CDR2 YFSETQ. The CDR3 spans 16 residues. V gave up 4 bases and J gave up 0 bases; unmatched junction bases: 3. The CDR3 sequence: CASSTGTGGSYNEQFF. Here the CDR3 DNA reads TGCGCCAGCAGCACCGGGACAGGGGGCTCCTACAATGAGCAGTTCTTC.

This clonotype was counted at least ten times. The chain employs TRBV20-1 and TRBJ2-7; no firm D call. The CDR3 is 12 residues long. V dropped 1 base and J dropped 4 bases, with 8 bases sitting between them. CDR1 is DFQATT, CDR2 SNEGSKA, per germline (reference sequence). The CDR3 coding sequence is TGCAGTGCTAGAGGACAAATTTACGAGCAGTACTTC. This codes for CSARGQIYEQYF.

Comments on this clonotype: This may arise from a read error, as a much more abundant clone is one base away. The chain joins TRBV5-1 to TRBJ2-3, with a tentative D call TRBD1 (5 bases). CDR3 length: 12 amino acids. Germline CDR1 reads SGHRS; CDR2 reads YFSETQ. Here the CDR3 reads CASSEQTDRQYF. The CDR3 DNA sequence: TGCGCCAGCAGCGAACAGACAGATAGGCAGTATTTT.

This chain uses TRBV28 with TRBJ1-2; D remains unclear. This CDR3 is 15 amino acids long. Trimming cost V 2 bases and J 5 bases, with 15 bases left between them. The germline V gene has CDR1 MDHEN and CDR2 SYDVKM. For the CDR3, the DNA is TGTGCCAGCAGTTTACCGCAGGCCCCTTCATATGGCTACACCTTC. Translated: CASSLPQAPSYGYTF.

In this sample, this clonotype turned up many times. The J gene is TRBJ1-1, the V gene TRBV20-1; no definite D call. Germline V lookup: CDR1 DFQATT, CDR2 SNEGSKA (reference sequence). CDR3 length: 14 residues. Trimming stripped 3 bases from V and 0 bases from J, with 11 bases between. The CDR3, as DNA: TGCAGTGCTAGGAACACAGCTATGAACACTGAAGCTTTCTTT. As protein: CSARNTAMNTEAFF.

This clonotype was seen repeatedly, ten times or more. The CDR3 loop reads CSASWGYEQYF. CDR3 coding DNA: TGCAGTGCTAGCTGGGGCTACGAGCAGTACTTC. The chain uses TRBV20-1 and TRBJ2-7; the D is unclear. The CDR3 is 11 amino acids. Germline values: CDR1 DFQATT, CDR2 SNEGSKA (reference sequence). The V end lost 3 bases, the J end lost 3 bases, and 6 bases lay between the germline ends.

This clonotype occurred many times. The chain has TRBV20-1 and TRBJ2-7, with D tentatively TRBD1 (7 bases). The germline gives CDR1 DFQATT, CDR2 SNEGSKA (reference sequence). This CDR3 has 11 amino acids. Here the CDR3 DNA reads TGCAGCGGACAGGAGGGCTACGAGCAGTACGTC. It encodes CSGQEGYEQYV.

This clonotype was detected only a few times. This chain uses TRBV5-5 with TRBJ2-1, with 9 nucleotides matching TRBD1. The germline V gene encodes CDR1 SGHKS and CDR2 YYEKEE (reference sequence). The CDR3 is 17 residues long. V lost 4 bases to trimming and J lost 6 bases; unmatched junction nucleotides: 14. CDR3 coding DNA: TGTGCCAGCAGCCCCTATGGCGGACAGGGGCCCTTCAATGAGCAGTTCTTC. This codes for CASSPYGGQGPFNEQFF.

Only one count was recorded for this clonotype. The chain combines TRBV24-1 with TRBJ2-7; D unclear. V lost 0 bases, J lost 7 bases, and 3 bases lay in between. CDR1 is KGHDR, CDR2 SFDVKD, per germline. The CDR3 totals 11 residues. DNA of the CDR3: TGTGCCACCAGTGATTTGAGGGAGCAGTACTTC. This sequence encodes CATSDLREQYF.